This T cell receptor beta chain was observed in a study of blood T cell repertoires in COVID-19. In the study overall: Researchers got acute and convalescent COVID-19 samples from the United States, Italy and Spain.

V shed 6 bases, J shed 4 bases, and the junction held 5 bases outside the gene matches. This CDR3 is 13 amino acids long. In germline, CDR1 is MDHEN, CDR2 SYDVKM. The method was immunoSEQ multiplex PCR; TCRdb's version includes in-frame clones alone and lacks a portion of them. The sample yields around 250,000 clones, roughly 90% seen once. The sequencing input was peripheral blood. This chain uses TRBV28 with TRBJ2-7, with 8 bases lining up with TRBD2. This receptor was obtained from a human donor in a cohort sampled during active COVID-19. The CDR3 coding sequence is TGTGCCAGCAGGATCGGGGGGGATTACGAGCAGTACTTC. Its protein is CASRIGGDYEQYF.